This T cell receptor (beta chain) was observed in a study of blood T cell repertoires in COVID-19. Across the study: The United States, Italy and Spain provided the acute and convalescent COVID-19 samples.

Per the original methods: Cell counts per sample came from amplifying reference gene primers. Produced via immunoSEQ multiplex PCR; TCRdb's table is partial and in-frame only. Clonal size and the V and J genes are those of that table, whereas D and trimming came from the DNA. This sample yields 250,000 to 350,000 clones, of which 85% to 90% are seen a single time; just under 6.5% belongs to the top ten. The CDR3 runs to 15 residues. The V segment lost 1 base and the J segment 3 bases; nucleotides outside the gene matches: 5. Germline-derived CDR1 and CDR2 are SGHNT and YYREEE (reference sequence). The origin of this receptor is a woman between 50 and 59 years old with COVID-19, enrolled during active disease. Sequenced sample: peripheral blood. V usage is TRBV5-4 and J usage is TRBJ1-2, with TRBD1 matching over 8 bases. The CDR3 DNA reads TGTGCCAGCAGCTTGTCACAGGGGGTAGACTATGGCTACACCTTC. This sequence encodes CASSLSQGVDYGYTF.